This TCR beta chain derives from a study of response to subunit inactivated influenza vaccine. Notes on the study in general: The authors offered the suggestion that each seasonal influenza vaccination recruits few new T cells.

This clonotype was counted only a few times. What it recognizes is unknown. Germline loops: CDR1 MGHRA, CDR2 YSYEKL. V gave up 1 base and J gave up 2 bases, with 12 bases separating them. The CDR3 is made up of 16 amino acids. MiXCR was run by TCRdb on the RT-PCR reads, yielding one entry per CDR3 protein. The table includes about 780,000 distinct CDR3 sequences, about 18% detected once. Material: PBMCs from blood, obtained around 5 days after vaccination. J is TRBJ2-1 and V is TRBV4-1; no clear D gene. The sequence was obtained from a man in his fifties or sixties who received an inactivated influenza vaccine. The DNA for the CDR3 is TGCGCCAGCAGCCAAGTGGCACTCTCTACCTACAATGAGCAGTTCTTC. Its translation is CASSQVALSTYNEQFF.